One and the same sample provided the 15 T cell receptor beta chains below, sequenced in a study of T-cell memory formation after mild COVID-19. One entry per CDR3 protein results from TCRdb running MiXCR on the 5' RACE reads. The sample contains roughly 560,000 distinct CDR3 sequences, around 21% of which appear only once. The sample was PBMCs or a T cell subset sorted from them (not recorded which). The receptors here all came from an adult woman who had mild COVID-19 (a few samples of this study predate the infection). Cell type and time point are not known.

This clonotype occurred a few times. The chain joins TRBV5-1 to TRBJ2-5, with 14 bases that match TRBD2. This CDR3 contains 16 residues. With 5 bases clipped from V and 5 bases from J, the junction kept 8 bases outside the gene matches. Germline CDR1 reads SGHRS; CDR2 reads YFSETQ. The CDR3, as DNA: TGCGCCAGCAGACCGGGACTAGCGGGAGTGAGGGAGACCCAGTACTTC. Protein sequence: CASRPGLAGVRETQYF.

Regarding this clonotype: A much larger clone lies one base from this, so it may be a read error. The V call is TRBV3-1, the J call TRBJ2-7, with TRBD1 identical over 12 bases. Per the germline V gene, CDR1 is LGHDT and CDR2 is YNNKEL (reference sequence). Trimming removed 5 bases from V and 6 bases from J; junction bases left unmatched: 5. The CDR3 extends over 14 amino acids. This chain's CDR3 is CASSSGTGGFEQYF. The CDR3, as DNA: TGTGCCAGCAGCTCCGGGACAGGGGGCTTCGAGCAGTACTTC.

The chain joins TRBV7-9 to TRBJ2-7; TRBD2 matches 9 bases. J was trimmed by 4 bases and V by 8 bases; bases with no gene match: 6. Germline assignment: CDR1 SEHNR and CDR2 FQNEAQ (reference sequence). CDR3 length: 13 residues. Written as DNA, the CDR3 is TGTGCCAGCCGCGGGAGGGCCACTTACGAGCAGTACTTC. Its translation: CASRGRATYEQYF.

This clonotype was observed a few times. The rearrangement links TRBV13 to TRBJ1-1; perhaps TRBD1 as D (5 bases). The CDR3 covers 13 residues. The V end lost 3 bases, the J end lost 3 bases, and 8 bases lay between the germline ends. Germline CDR1 and CDR2: PRHDT and FYEKMQ (reference sequence). For the CDR3, the DNA is TGTGCCAGCAGCTTCGGGGGGTACACTGAAGCTTTCTTT. Protein sequence: CASSFGGYTEAFF.

The gene calls are TRBV7-2 and TRBJ1-2; TRBD1 matches 7 bases. Germline CDR1 is SGHTA and CDR2 is FQGNSA. The V segment lost 8 bases and the J segment 0 bases; nucleotides outside the gene matches: 6. This CDR3 is 14 amino acids long. This CDR3 is CASYRGQANYGYTF. CDR3 bases: TGTGCCAGCTACAGGGGCCAAGCTAACTATGGCTACACCTTC.

There are a few counts of this clonotype. V is TRBV29-1 and J is TRBJ2-3, with a tentative D call TRBD2 (6 bases). The germline V gene has CDR1 SQVTM and CDR2 ANQGSEA. CDR3 size: 13 residues. V lost 3 bases and J lost 6, with 13 bases in between. CDR3 protein: CSVETGSRDTQYF. The CDR3 DNA reads as TGCAGCGTTGAGACCGGGAGCAGGGATACGCAGTATTTT.

The table lists this clonotype with a few counts. The chain employs TRBV24-1 and TRBJ2-3; TRBD2 matches 12 bases. Germline V gives CDR1 KGHDR, CDR2 SFDVKD. Trimming cost V 4 bases and J 7 bases; bases outside gene matches: 5. CDR3 length equals 15 residues. CDR3 region: CATSDSLAGGNTQYF. The CDR3, as DNA: TGTGCCACCAGTGACTCCCTAGCGGGGGGGAATACGCAGTATTTT.

Comments on this clonotype: The junction differs from germline at one of its ends, possibly a read error. The V and J genes are TRBV29-1 and TRBJ2-5, with D unclear. This CDR3 is built from 13 residues. Germline lookup yields CDR1 SQVTM and CDR2 ANQGSEA. The CDR3 DNA follows: TGCAGCGTCCCCCTAGTGACTCAAGAAACCCAGTACTTC. This translates into CSVPLVTQETQYF.

There are a few counts of this clonotype. The chain employs TRBV7-2 and TRBJ2-7; 8 positions agree with TRBD2. This CDR3 spans 16 amino acids. Per the germline V gene, CDR1 is SGHTA and CDR2 is FQGNSA. Trimming cost V 0 bases and J 1 base; bases outside gene matches: 5. The CDR3 region has the DNA TGTGCCAGCAGCTTAGCGACAGCGGGAGCTTCCTACGAGCAGTACTTC. As protein: CASSLATAGASYEQYF.

This clonotype has just a few counts. The chain combines TRBV24-1 with TRBJ2-5, with D possibly TRBD2 on 5 matching bases. With 3 bases removed from V and 4 bases from J, the gap between germline ends came to 26 bases. This CDR3 is 19 amino acids long. Germline lookup yields CDR1 KGHDR and CDR2 SFDVKD. CDR3: CATSDPPGVGGGWGETQYF. In nucleotides, the CDR3 is TGTGCCACCAGTGATCCCCCGGGCGTTGGTGGAGGATGGGGAGAGACCCAGTACTTC.

This clonotype was detected only a few times. The chain is built from TRBV12-3 or TRBV12-4 and TRBJ1-5, with a possible D match to TRBD1 (5 bases). Trimming took 1 base from V and 5 from J, leaving 15 bases between them. This CDR3 spans 16 amino acids. The CDR3: CASSLGDRNPHQPQHF. DNA of the CDR3: TGTGCCAGCAGTTTAGGCGACAGAAACCCCCATCAGCCCCAGCATTTT.

V gene TRBV3-1 combines with J gene TRBJ2-4; possibly TRBD2 for D (5 bases). The CDR3 is made up of 16 amino acids. Trimming left V 0 bases short and J 0 bases short, with 9 bases between. Germline lookup yields CDR1 LGHDT and CDR2 YNNKEL (reference sequence). CDR3 bases: TGTGCCAGCAGCCAAGATCGAGGACTAGCCAAAAACATTCAGTACTTC. Its protein product is CASSQDRGLAKNIQYF.

The gene calls are TRBV18 and TRBJ1-1; D is undetermined. From germline, CDR1 is KGHSH and CDR2 LQKENI. V gave up 2 bases and J gave up 8 bases, with 9 bases separating them. The CDR3 sequence is 12 residues long. As DNA, the CDR3 is TGTGCCAGCTCACCAGTTTTTGGGGAAGCTTTCTTT. It translates to CASSPVFGEAFF.

This clonotype was recorded at least ten times. CDR3 nucleotides: TGTGCCAGCAGCCTAACAACTAATGAAAAACTGTTTTTT. It codes for CASSLTTNEKLFF. The chain links TRBV5-5 to TRBJ1-4; D gene ambiguous. V lost 4 bases to trimming and J lost 0 bases, with 4 bases between them. This CDR3 spans 13 amino acids. Germline loops: CDR1 SGHKS, CDR2 YYEKEE (reference sequence).

This clonotype was seen only a few times. CDR3: CASSSQRRNTEAFF. Written as DNA, the CDR3 is TGTGCCAGCAGCTCCCAGCGGCGGAACACTGAAGCTTTCTTT. The genes are TRBV7-6 and TRBJ1-1; D remains unclear. The CDR3 runs to 14 residues. Trimming left V 4 bases short and J 1 base short, with 10 bases between. Germline-derived CDR1 and CDR2 are SGHVS and FNYEAQ.